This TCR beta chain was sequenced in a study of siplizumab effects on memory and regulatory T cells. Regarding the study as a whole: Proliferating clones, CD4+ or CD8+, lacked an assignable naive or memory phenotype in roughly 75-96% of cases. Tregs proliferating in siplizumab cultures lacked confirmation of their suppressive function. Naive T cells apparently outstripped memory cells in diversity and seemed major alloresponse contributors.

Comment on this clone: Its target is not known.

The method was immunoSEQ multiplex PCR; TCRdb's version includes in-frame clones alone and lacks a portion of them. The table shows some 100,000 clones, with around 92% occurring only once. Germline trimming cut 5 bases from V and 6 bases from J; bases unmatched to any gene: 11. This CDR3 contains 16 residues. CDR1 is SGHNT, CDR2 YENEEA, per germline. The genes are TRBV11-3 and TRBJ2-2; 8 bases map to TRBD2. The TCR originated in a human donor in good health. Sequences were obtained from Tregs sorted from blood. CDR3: CASSLSAGTRSGELFF. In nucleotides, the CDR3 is TGTGCCAGCAGCCTATCGGCAGGGACTAGGTCCGGGGAGCTGTTTTTT.